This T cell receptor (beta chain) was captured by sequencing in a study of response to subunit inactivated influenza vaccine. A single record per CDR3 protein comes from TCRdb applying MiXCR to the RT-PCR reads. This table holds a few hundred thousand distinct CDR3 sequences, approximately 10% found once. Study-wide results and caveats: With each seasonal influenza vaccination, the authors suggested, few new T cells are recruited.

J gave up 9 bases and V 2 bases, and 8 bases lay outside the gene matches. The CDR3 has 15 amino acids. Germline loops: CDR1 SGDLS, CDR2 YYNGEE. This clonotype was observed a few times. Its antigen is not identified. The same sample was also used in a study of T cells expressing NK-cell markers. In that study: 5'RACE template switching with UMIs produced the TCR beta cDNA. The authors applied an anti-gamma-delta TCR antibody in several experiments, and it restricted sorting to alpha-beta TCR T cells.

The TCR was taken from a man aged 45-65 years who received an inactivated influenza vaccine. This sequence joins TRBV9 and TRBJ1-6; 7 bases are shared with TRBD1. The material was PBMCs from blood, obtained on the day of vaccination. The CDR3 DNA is TGTGCCAGCAGCGTCACGGGACAGTTAAGTTCACCCCTCCACTTT. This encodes CASSVTGQLSSPLHF.